These 19 T cell receptor beta chains were sequenced from one sample in a study of Graves' ophthalmopathy and Graves' hyperthyroidism. RNA transcripts yielded amplified TCR beta CDR3 regions. HTBI-primed first-round RT-PCR preceded second-round multiplex PCR. TCRdb analysed the multiplex PCR reads with MiXCR anew, one entry per CDR3 protein. The sample shows some 250,000 distinct CDR3 sequences, approximately 42% of them seen only once. Specimen: peripheral blood. Receptor source: an adult man with Graves' ophthalmopathy.

This clonotype came up a few times. As DNA, the CDR3 is TGTGCCAGCAGTTACGCCGGGACATTGGCCTACACCTTC. Its translation is CASSYAGTLAYTF. The chain recombines TRBV6-5 with TRBJ1-2, with D possibly TRBD1 on 6 matching bases. The CDR3 sequence is 13 residues long. The germline V and J ends were trimmed by 2 bases and 10 bases, with 14 bases remaining between them. Germline CDR1 and CDR2: MNHEY and SVGAGI.

The genes are TRBV20-1 and TRBJ2-6; D tentatively fits TRBD1 or TRBD2 (5 bases each). Between the trimmed V and J ends, which lost 1 base and 0 bases, there was a span of 13 bases. Looked up from germline, CDR1 is DFQATT and CDR2 is SNEGSKA (reference sequence). CDR3 length equals 17 residues. CDR3 protein: CSARVGDRRSGANVLTF. As DNA, the CDR3 is TGCAGTGCTAGAGTTGGGGACCGACGCTCTGGGGCCAACGTCCTGACTTTC.

The chain is built from TRBV9 and TRBJ1-1, with D possibly matching TRBD1 (5 bases). Deletions cut 4 bases from V and 1 base from J, with 14 bases between. The CDR3 covers 15 residues. Germline loops: CDR1 SGDLS, CDR2 YYNGEE. The CDR3 coding sequence is TGTGCCAGCAGCCACCTGACAGTGGAGAACACTGAAGCTTTCTTT. Residues: CASSHLTVENTEAFF.

V is TRBV7-2 and J is TRBJ2-7, with TRBD2 identical over 9 bases. Per germline, CDR1 SGHTA and CDR2 FQGNSA. The CDR3 runs to 15 residues. Trimming took 5 bases from V and 0 from J; bases not matched to a gene: 5. The CDR3 is CASSQAGGSSYEQYF. CDR3 DNA: TGTGCCAGCAGCCAAGCGGGGGGAAGCTCCTACGAGCAGTACTTC. Full variable domain (missing parts from reference TRBV7-2 and TRBJ2-7): GAGVSQSPSNKVTEKGKDVELRCDPISGHTALYWYRQSLGQGLEFLIYFQGNSAPDKSGLPSDRFSAERTGGSVSTLTIQRTQQEDSAVYLCASSQAGGSSYEQYFGPGTRLTVT.

This clonotype was recorded once. An end of the junction differs from the germline gene, which may be a read error. The J gene is TRBJ2-7, the V gene TRBV7-3; tentatively, D is TRBD1 (8 bases). The CDR3 runs 14 residues. Per the germline V gene, CDR1 is SGHTA and CDR2 is FQGTGA. DNA of the CDR3: TGTGTCAGCAGCTTACAGGGGGGGTTTGACGAGCAGTACTTC. Translation gives CVSSLQGGFDEQYF.

This clonotype occurred a few times. The chain uses TRBV29-1 and TRBJ1-1; TRBD1 aligns across 9 bases. V lost 7 bases and J lost 4; bases outside the gene matches: 7. Looked up from germline, CDR1 is SQVTM and CDR2 is ANQGSEA. The CDR3 runs 13 residues. CDR3 sequence reads: CSGNRGLSTEAFF. The CDR3 nucleotides are TGCAGCGGAAACAGGGGGCTGAGCACTGAAGCTTTCTTT. Drawing the rest from reference TRBV29-1 and TRBJ1-1, the complete variable domain is SAVISQKPSRDICQRGTSLTIQCQVDSQVTMMFWYRQQPGQSLTLIATANQGSEATYESGFVIDKFPISRPNLTFSTLTVSNMSPEDSSIYLCSGNRGLSTEAFFGQGTRLTVV.

V usage is TRBV19 and J usage is TRBJ1-4, with TRBD1 matching 7 bases. The V segment lost 9 bases and the J segment 5 bases; nucleotides outside the gene matches: 9. Germline CDR1 LNHDA, CDR2 SQIVND (reference sequence). CDR3 size: 14 residues. CDR3 in amino acids: CASRSGTDNEKLFF. In nucleotides, the CDR3 is TGTGCCAGCAGGTCCGGGACAGACAATGAAAAACTGTTTTTT.

The chain links TRBV7-9 to TRBJ1-1, with TRBD1 as a possible D gene (5 bases). Germline V gene data show CDR1 as SEHNR and CDR2 as FQNEAQ (reference sequence). CDR3 length: 12 residues. Trimming left V 5 bases short and J 7 bases short, with 11 bases between. The CDR3 DNA follows: TGTGCCAGCAGCCTCGGGACGTATGAAGCTTTCTTT. This encodes CASSLGTYEAFF.

The gene calls are TRBV9 and TRBJ1-6; D gene ambiguous. Trimming took 5 bases from V and 7 from J, leaving 22 bases between them. Germline V gene lookup returns CDR1 SGDLS and CDR2 YYNGEE. The CDR3 is 17 residues long. The CDR3 nucleotides are TGTGCCAGCAGTGAATCCCGTCCGGGCCTCATCAATTCACCCCTCCACTTT. This gives the protein CASSESRPGLINSPLHF. Complete variable domain (other parts from reference TRBV9 and TRBJ1-6): DSGVTQTPKHLITATGQRVTLRCSPRSGDLSVYWYQQSLDQGLQFLIQYYNGEERAKGNILERFSAQQFPDLHSELNLSSLELGDSALYFCASSESRPGLINSPLHFGNGTRLTVT.

This chain joins TRBV3-1 and TRBJ2-7, with D perhaps TRBD2 (5 bases). From germline, CDR1 is LGHDT and CDR2 YNNKEL (reference sequence). Deletions cut 3 bases from V and 2 bases from J, with 5 bases between. This CDR3 spans 12 amino acids. The DNA for the CDR3 is TGTGCCAGCAGCCAGAGGGCCTACGAGCAGTACTTC. Translating it yields CASSQRAYEQYF.

V and J are TRBV7-9 and TRBJ1-2; 9 nucleotides line up with TRBD1. With V trimmed by 4 bases and J by 14 bases, 14 bases remained unmatched. This CDR3 has 14 amino acids. Germline loops: CDR1 SEHNR, CDR2 FQNEAQ (reference sequence). The CDR3 sequence: CASSSGTGLHRGTF. The DNA for the CDR3 is TGTGCCAGCAGCTCTGGGACAGGGCTTCACCGTGGGACCTTC.

The V gene is TRBV24-1, the J gene TRBJ1-1; D unresolved. Trimming left V 6 bases short and J 1 base short, with 11 bases between. The CDR3 spans 14 residues. Germline CDR1 reads KGHDR; CDR2 reads SFDVKD. In DNA form, the CDR3 reads TGTGCCACCAGTTCGGGTCCGGGGAACACTGAAGCTTTCTTT. This codes for CATSSGPGNTEAFF.

The rearrangement joins TRBV6-5 to TRBJ1-1; D gene ambiguous. Trimming took 6 bases from V and 0 from J, leaving 14 bases between them. Germline V gene sequence: CDR1 MNHEY, CDR2 SVGAGI. The CDR3 has 15 amino acids. The CDR3 nucleotides are TGTGCCAGCAGGGCGGTCGGACGGGTGAACACTGAAGCTTTCTTT. Encoded protein: CASRAVGRVNTEAFF.

This chain links TRBV20-1 with TRBJ2-2; a possible D gene is TRBD1 (5 bases). Looked up from germline, CDR1 is DFQATT and CDR2 is SNEGSKA (reference sequence). The germline V and J ends were trimmed by 6 bases and 4 bases, with 6 bases remaining between them. The CDR3 loop spans 11 amino acids. CDR3 nucleotides: TGCAGTGCGACAGCCACCGGGGAGCTGTTTTTT. This encodes CSATATGELFF.

This clonotype was seen at least ten times. V gene TRBV10-3 combines with J gene TRBJ2-6, with 8 bases matching TRBD1. With V trimmed by 6 bases and J by 3 bases, 4 bases remained unmatched. The CDR3 sequence is 15 residues long. In germline, CDR1 is ENHRY, CDR2 SYGVKD. The CDR3 region has the DNA TGTGCCATCAGGACAGGGGTGGATGGGGCCAACGTCCTGACTTTC. Amino acid sequence: CAIRTGVDGANVLTF.

V usage is TRBV14 and J usage is TRBJ2-7, with 7 bases matching TRBD2. The CDR3 loop spans 16 amino acids. The J segment lost 0 bases and the V segment lost 4 bases, leaving 9 bases of the junction unmatched. Germline lookup yields CDR1 SGHDN and CDR2 FVKESK. The CDR3 protein is CASSLHDRDYSYEQYF. CDR3 bases: TGTGCCAGCAGCCTACACGACCGGGACTACTCCTACGAGCAGTACTTC.

The chain uses TRBV7-2 and TRBJ1-4; no firm D call. Germline CDR1 is SGHTA and CDR2 is FQGNSA. The CDR3 runs 14 residues. V lost 2 bases to trimming and J lost 0 bases, with 4 bases between them. The CDR3 nucleotides read TGTGCCAGCAGCTTAAGTCCAACTAATGAAAAACTGTTTTTT. The encoded protein is CASSLSPTNEKLFF. Complete variable domain (other parts from reference TRBV7-2 and TRBJ1-4): GAGVSQSPSNKVTEKGKDVELRCDPISGHTALYWYRQSLGQGLEFLIYFQGNSAPDKSGLPSDRFSAERTGGSVSTLTIQRTQQEDSAVYLCASSLSPTNEKLFFGSGTQLSVL.

The chain has TRBV6-5 and TRBJ2-7, with D perhaps given as TRBD1 or TRBD2 (5 bases each). This CDR3 region has 14 residues. In germline, CDR1 is MNHEY, CDR2 SVGAGI. Trimming took 5 bases from V and 0 from J, leaving 11 bases between them. The CDR3 DNA reads TGTGCCAGCAGTGCCCGGGGCACCTCCTACGAGCAGTACTTC. Its protein product is CASSARGTSYEQYF.

The rearrangement joins TRBV4-1 to TRBJ1-4; 9 positions match TRBD1. Germline trimming cut 4 bases from V and 8 bases from J; bases unmatched to any gene: 11. The CDR3 has 16 amino acids. Per the germline V gene, CDR1 is MGHRA and CDR2 is YSYEKL. DNA of the CDR3: TGCGCCAGCAGCCCTATGGACAGGGGAAGAAGGGAAAAACTGTTTTTT. This encodes CASSPMDRGRREKLFF.